This TCR beta chain was documented in a study of blood T cell repertoires in COVID-19. Study at large: COVID-19 samples collected from the United States, Italy and Spain covered acute and convalescent phases. Sources were T cells, B-cell-depleted T cells, or PBMCs; the material itself was cDNA or gDNA.

Germline CDR1 MDHEN, CDR2 SYDVKM. The CDR3 has 14 amino acids. With 8 bases removed from V and 0 bases from J, the gap between germline ends came to 13 bases. Assay: immunoSEQ multiplex PCR; the TCRdb copy retains only in-frame clones and omits some. The sample lists under 350,000 clones, roughly 91% occurring once. Sample: peripheral blood. The V call is TRBV28, the J call TRBJ1-1; D is perhaps TRBD1 (5 bases). The TCR sequence derives from a woman aged 25 to 39 with COVID-19, enrolled during active disease. The CDR3 coding sequence is TGTGCCAGCGGCTCTGGGGGGGTGAACACTGAAGCTTTCTTT. Protein: CASGSGGVNTEAFF. Together with reference TRBV28 and TRBJ1-1, the CDR3 gives the full variable domain: DVKVTQSSRYLVKRTGEKVFLECVQDMDHENMFWYRQDPGLGLRLIYFSYDVKMKEKGDIPEGYSVSREKKERFSLILESASTNQTSMYLCASGSGGVNTEAFFGQGTRLTVV.